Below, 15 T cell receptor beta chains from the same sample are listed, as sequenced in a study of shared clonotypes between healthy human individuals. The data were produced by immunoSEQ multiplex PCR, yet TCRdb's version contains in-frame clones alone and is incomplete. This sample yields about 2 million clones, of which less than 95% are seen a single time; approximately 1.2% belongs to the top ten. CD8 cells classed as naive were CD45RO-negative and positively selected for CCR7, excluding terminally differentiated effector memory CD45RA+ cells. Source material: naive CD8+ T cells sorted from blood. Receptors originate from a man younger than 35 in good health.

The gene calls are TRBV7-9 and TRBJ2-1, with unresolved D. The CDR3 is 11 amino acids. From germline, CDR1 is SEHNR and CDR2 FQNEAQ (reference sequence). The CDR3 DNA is TGTGCGGCGAGGTCCTACAATGAGCAGTTCTTC. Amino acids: CAARSYNEQFF.

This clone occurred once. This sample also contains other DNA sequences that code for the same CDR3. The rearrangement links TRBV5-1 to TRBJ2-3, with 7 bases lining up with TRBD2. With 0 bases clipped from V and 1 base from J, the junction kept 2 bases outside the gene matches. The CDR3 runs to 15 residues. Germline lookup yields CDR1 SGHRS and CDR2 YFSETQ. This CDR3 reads CASSLASGGTDTQYF. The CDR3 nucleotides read TGCGCCAGCAGCTTGGCCAGCGGGGGCACAGATACGCAGTATTTT.

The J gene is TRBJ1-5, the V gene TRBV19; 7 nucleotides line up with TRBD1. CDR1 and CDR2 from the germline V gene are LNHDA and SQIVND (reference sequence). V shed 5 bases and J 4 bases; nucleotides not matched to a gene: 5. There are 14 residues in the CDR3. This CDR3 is CASSVGQLNQPQHF. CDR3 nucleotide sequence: TGTGCCAGTAGTGTGGGACAGTTGAATCAGCCCCAGCATTTT.

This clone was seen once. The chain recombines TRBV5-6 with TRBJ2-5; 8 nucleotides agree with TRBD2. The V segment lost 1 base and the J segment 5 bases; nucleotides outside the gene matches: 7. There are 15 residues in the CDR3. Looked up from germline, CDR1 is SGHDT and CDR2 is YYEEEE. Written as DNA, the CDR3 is TGTGCCAGCAGCTTGTTGACAGCGGGGGATGAGACCCAGTACTTC. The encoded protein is CASSLLTAGDETQYF. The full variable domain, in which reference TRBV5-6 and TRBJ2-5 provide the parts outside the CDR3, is DAGVTQSPTHLIKTRGQQVTLRCSPKSGHDTVSWYQQALGQGPQFIFQYYEEEERQRGNFPDRFSGHQFPNYSSELNVNALLLGDSALYLCASSLLTAGDETQYFGPGTRLLVL.

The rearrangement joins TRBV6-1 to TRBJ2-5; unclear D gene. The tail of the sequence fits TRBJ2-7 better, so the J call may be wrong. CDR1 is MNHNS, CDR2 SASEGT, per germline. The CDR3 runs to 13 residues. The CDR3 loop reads CASSEGTAYEQYF. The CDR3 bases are TGTGCCAGCAGTGAAGGCACAGCCTACGAGCAGTACTTC.

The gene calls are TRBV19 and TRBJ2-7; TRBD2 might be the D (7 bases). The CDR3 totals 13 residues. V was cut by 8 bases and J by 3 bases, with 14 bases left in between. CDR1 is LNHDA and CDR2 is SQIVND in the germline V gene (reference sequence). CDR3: CASSGGGNYEQYF. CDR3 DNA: TGTGCCAGTTCGGGCGGGGGCAACTACGAGCAGTACTTC.

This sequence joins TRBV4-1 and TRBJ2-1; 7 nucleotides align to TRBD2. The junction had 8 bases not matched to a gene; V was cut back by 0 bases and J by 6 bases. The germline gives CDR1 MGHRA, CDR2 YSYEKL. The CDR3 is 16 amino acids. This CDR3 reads CASSQDPGGGFNEQFF. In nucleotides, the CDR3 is TGCGCCAGCAGCCAAGATCCTGGCGGGGGATTCAATGAGCAGTTCTTC.

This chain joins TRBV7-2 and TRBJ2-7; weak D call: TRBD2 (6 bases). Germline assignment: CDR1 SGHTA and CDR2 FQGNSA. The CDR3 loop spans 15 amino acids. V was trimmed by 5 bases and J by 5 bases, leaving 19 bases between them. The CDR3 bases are TGTGCCAGCAGCGACGGGACTGTAGGGTTCCACGAGCAGTACTTC. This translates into CASSDGTVGFHEQYF. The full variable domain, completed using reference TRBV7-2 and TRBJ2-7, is GAGVSQSPSNKVTEKGKDVELRCDPISGHTALYWYRQSLGQGLEFLIYFQGNSAPDKSGLPSDRFSAERTGGSVSTLTIQRTQQEDSAVYLCASSDGTVGFHEQYFGPGTRLTVT.

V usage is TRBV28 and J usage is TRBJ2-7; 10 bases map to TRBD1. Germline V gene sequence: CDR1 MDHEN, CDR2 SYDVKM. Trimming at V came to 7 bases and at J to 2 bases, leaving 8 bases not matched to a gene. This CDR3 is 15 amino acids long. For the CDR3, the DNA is TGTGCCAGCACCACATCAGGGACAGGGGCCTACGAGCAGTACTTC. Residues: CASTTSGTGAYEQYF.

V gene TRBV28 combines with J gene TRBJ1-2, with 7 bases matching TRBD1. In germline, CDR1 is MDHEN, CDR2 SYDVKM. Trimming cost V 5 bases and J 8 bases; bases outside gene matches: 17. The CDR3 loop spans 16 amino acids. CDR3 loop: CASSTRQGLFSNGYTF. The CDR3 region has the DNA TGTGCCAGCAGTACTAGACAGGGATTATTTTCTAACGGCTACACCTTC.

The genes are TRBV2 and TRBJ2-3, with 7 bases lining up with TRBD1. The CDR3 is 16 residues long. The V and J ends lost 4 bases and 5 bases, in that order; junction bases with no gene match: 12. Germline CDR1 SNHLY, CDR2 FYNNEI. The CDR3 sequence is CASSGRETGLLDTQYF. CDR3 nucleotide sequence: TGTGCCAGCAGTGGCCGCGAGACAGGGTTGTTAGATACGCAGTATTTT.

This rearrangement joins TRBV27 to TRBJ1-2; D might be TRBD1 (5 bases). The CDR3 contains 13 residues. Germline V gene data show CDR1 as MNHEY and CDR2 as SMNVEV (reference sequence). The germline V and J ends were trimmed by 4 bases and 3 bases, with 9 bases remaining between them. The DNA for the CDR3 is TGTGCCAGCAGTTCAGGGATCCACTATGGCTACACCTTC. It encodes CASSSGIHYGYTF.

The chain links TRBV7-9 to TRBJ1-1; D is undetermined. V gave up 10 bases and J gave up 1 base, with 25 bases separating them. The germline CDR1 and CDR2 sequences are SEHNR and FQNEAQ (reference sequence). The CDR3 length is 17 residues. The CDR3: CATSLGVIFSTNTEAFF. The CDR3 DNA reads TGTGCCACTTCTCTAGGCGTAATCTTTTCGACGAACACTGAAGCTTTCTTT.

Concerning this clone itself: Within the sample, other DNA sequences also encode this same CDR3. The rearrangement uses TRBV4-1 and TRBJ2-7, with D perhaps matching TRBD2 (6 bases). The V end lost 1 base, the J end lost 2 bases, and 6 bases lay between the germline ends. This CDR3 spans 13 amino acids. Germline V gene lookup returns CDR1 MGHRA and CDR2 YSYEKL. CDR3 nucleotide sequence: TGCGCCAGCAGCCAAGCGGGGGCCTACGAGCAGTACTTC. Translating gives CASSQAGAYEQYF.

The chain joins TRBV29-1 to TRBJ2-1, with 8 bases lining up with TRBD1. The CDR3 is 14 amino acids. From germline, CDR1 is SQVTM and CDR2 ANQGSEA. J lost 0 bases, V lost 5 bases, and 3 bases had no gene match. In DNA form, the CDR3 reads TGCAGCGTTAACAGGGGGAGCTCCTACAATGAGCAGTTCTTC. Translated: CSVNRGSSYNEQFF.